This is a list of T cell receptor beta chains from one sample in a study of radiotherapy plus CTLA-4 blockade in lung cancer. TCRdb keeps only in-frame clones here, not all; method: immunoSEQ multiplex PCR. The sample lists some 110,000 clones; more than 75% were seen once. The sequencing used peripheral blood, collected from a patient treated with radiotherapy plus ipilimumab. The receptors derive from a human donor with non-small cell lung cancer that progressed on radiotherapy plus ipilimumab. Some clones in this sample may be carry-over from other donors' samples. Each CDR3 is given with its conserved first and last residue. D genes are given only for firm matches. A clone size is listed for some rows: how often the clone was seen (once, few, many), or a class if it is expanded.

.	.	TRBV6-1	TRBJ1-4	TGTGCCAGCAGTCCGGTGGAAAATGAAAAACTGTTTTTT	CASSPVENEKLFF
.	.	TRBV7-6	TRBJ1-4	TGTGCCAGCAGTCTCCACGCTTCTCGCACCTCGGGGGAAAAACTGTTTTTT	CASSLHASRTSGEKLFF
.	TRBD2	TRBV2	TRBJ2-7	TGTGCCAGCAGGAGGGTAGCGGGGGCTGGCGCGCAGTACTTC	CASRRVAGAGAQYF
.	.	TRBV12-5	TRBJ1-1	TGTGCTAGTGGTTTGGGGCATTTTGCTTTCTTT	CASGLGHFAFF
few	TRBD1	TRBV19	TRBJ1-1	TGTGCCAGTGGGACAGGGCGGGGGCCAGCTTTCTTT	CASGTGRGPAFF
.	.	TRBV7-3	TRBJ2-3	TGTGCCAGCAGCTTATCGTCCTACACAGATACGCAGTATTTT	CASSLSSYTDTQYF
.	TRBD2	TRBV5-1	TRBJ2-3	TGCGCCAGCAGCTCATCTAGCGGGGGGGCCAGGGATACGCAGTATTTT	CASSSSSGGARDTQYF
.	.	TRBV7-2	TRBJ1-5	TGTGCCAGCAGCTCATGGCCCACGATGAATCAGCCCCAGCATTTT	CASSSWPTMNQPQHF
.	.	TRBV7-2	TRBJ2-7	TGTGCCAGCAGCCCCCCATCCGAAGGGCGCGAGCAGTACTTC	CASSPPSEGREQYF
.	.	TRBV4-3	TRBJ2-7	TGCGCCAGCAGCCAAGGGAGGGGGTCAGGGAGACAAAACTACGAGCAGTACTTC	CASSQGRGSGRQNYEQYF
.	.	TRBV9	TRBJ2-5	TGTGCCAGCAGCGTAAGGGACCAAGAGACCCAGTACTTC	CASSVRDQETQYF
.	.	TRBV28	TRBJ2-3	TGTGCCAGCAGTTGGGGGGGCACAGATACGCAGTATTTT	CASSWGGTDTQYF
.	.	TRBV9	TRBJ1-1	TGTGCCAGCAGCGTAGGGCGGCAGGCGAACACTGAAGCTTTCTTT	CASSVGRQANTEAFF